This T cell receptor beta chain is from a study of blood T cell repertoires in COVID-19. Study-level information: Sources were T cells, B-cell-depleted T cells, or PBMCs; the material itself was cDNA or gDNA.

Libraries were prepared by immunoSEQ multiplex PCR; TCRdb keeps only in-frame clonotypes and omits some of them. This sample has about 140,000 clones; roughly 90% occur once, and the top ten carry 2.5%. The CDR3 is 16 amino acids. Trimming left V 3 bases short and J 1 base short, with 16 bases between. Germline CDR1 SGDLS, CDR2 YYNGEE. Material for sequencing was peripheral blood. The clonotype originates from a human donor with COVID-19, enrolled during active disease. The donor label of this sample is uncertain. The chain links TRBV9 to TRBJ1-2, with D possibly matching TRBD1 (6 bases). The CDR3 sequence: CASSARGDTVNYGYTF. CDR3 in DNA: TGTGCCAGCAGCGCGCGTGGGGACACCGTTAACTATGGCTACACCTTC.